A selection of T cell receptor beta chains follows, all from one sample in a study of a mutant IDH1 vaccine in newly diagnosed glioma. Assay used: immunoSEQ multiplex PCR; TCRdb lists only in-frame clones, some missing. The sample holds tens of thousands of clones, around 75% seen once. No antigens are known for them. The sequencing used PBMCs, collected from a glioma patient whose treatment included an IDH1 peptide vaccine. The receptor set was obtained from a man in his forties with glioma. Both conserved end residues are part of each CDR3. D genes are given only for firm matches. The size field is filled for only some rows; it gives once, few, many or a size class.

v_gene	abundance	d_gene	j_gene	CDR3nt	CDR3aa
TRBV5-1	.	TRBD2	TRBJ2-5	TGCGCCAGCAGCTTGGGACTAGCGCAAGAGACCCAGTACTTC	CASSLGLAQETQYF
TRBV18	.	.	TRBJ1-5	TGTGCCAGCTCACCACAGGGAGGGGGTAACAATCAGCCCCAGCATTTT	CASSPQGGGNNQPQHF
TRBV10-3	.	.	TRBJ1-2	TGTGCCATCAGGACGGACGGGAGGGGCCTTTCTTATGGCTACACCTTC	CAIRTDGRGLSYGYTF
TRBV25-1	.	.	TRBJ2-1	TGTGCCAGCAGTGATCCCGCCGGTATTACGAGGAGCAAGCAGTTCTTC	CASSDPAGITRSKQFF
TRBV18	.	.	TRBJ2-2	TGTGCCAGCTCACCATCCCCGGGAAACACCGGGGAGCTGTTTTTT	CASSPSPGNTGELFF
TRBV10-3	.	.	TRBJ2-3	TGTGCCATCAGCCAACAGGGGAGGACAGATACGCAGTATTTT	CAISQQGRTDTQYF
TRBV9	.	.	TRBJ1-5	TGTGCCAGCAGCGTAGGACTCGAAAGCAATCAGCCCCAGCATTTT	CASSVGLESNQPQHF
TRBV29-1	once	.	TRBJ2-7	TGCAGCGCCCACGTCAGGGATTCCTACGAGCAGTACTTC	CSAHVRDSYEQYF
TRBV7-2	.	TRBD2	TRBJ2-5	TGTGCCAGCAGCTTAGGAAGAGCATTGGCTAGCGGGAGAGGGACCCAGTACTTC	CASSLGRALASGRGTQYF
TRBV5-1	.	TRBD2	TRBJ2-3	TGCGCCAGCAGCGTAAAGGGAGTGCTTAGCGGGAGGGCCGCAGATACGCAGTATTTT	CASSVKGVLSGRAADTQYF
TRBV18	few	TRBD2	TRBJ2-3	TGTGCCAGCTCACCAGGGGGAGGGCTGGTCGCAGATACGCAGTATTTT	CASSPGGGLVADTQYF
TRBV5-6	.	.	TRBJ2-1	TGTGCCAGCAGCTTCCGGGACGGCTACAATGAGCAGTTCTTC	CASSFRDGYNEQFF
TRBV5-1	once	TRBD2	TRBJ2-3	TGCGCCAGCAGCGGACCTAGCGGGACTAGCACAGATACGCAGTATTTT	CASSGPSGTSTDTQYF
TRBV7-5	once	.	TRBJ2-3	TGTGCCAGCAGCGAACGGGACACCACAGATACGCAGTATTTT	CASSERDTTDTQYF
TRBV14	.	TRBD1	TRBJ2-3	TGTGCCAGCAGCCCCCTAGAGACAGGGACGCCCACAGATACGCAGTATTTT	CASSPLETGTPTDTQYF
TRBV29-1	few	.	TRBJ1-1	TGCAGCGTTGAAGCGGTCAGGGGCACTGAAGCTTTCTTT	CSVEAVRGTEAFF
TRBV19	.	TRBD1	TRBJ1-3	TGTGCCAGTAGTATAGCGGGACAGGCGAGAAAAAACACCATATATTTT	CASSIAGQARKNTIYF
TRBV16	.	TRBD1	TRBJ1-1	TGTGCCAGCAGCCAGATGACAGGGGGCACTGAAGCTTTCTTT	CASSQMTGGTEAFF
TRBV18	once	.	TRBJ2-3	TGTGCCAGCTCGACGGGAGCGGATACGCAGTATTTT	CASSTGADTQYF
TRBV5-6	.	.	TRBJ2-2	TGTGCCAGCAGCTTGGTAGCGCCGAACACCGGGGAGCTGTTTTTT	CASSLVAPNTGELFF